The sequence of this TCR beta chain was determined in a study of blood T cell repertoires in COVID-19. Turning to the study itself: The United States, Italy and Spain were the sources of the acute and convalescent COVID-19 samples.

The table came from immunoSEQ multiplex PCR; TCRdb's copy has only in-frame clones and leaves some out. In the table there are a few hundred thousand clones, around nine tenths of which are singletons. V was pared by 5 bases and J by 6 bases, with 5 bases of the junction left unmatched. CDR1 and CDR2 (germline): SGHAT, FQNNGV. The CDR3 length is 13 residues. This sequence was found in a man aged 35-49 years who had recovered from COVID-19. The sequencing input was peripheral blood. This chain uses TRBV11-2 with TRBJ2-7; TRBD1 matches at 9 bases. The CDR3 protein is CASSTGTGFEQYF. The CDR3, as DNA: TGTGCCAGCAGCACGGGGACAGGGTTCGAGCAGTACTTC.